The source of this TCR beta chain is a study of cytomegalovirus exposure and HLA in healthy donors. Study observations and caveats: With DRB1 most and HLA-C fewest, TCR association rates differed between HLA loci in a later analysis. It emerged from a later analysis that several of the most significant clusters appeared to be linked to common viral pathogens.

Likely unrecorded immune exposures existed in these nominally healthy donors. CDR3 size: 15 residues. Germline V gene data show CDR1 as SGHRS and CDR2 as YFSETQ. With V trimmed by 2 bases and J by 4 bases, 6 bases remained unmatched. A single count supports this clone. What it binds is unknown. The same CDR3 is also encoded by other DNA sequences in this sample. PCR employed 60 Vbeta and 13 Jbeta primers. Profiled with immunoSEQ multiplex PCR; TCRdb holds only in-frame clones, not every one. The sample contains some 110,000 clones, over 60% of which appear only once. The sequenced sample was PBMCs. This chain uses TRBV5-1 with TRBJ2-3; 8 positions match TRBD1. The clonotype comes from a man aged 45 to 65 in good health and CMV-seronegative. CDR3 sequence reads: CASSFRTGLPDTQYF. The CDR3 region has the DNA TGCGCCAGCAGCTTCCGGACAGGGCTTCCAGATACGCAGTATTTT.